The entry that follows covers one T cell receptor beta chain sequence. Original data processing: Amplification of reference gene primers was used by the study to estimate nucleated cell counts. Repertoires were generated with immunoSEQ multiplex PCR, while TCRdb's copy carries only in-frame clones and drops some. The V and J calls and clone size are taken from that table; D and trimming were inferred from the DNA. The sample records approximately 310,000 clones, roughly 85% being singletons. Trimming removed 5 bases at V and 8 bases at J, with 9 bases between. Germline V gene lookup returns CDR1 LGHDT and CDR2 YNNKEL (reference sequence). CDR3 length: 11 amino acids. This sample is part of a study of blood T cell repertoires in COVID-19. Study context: Spain, Italy and the United States supplied samples that represented acute and convalescent COVID-19.

This study enrolled people aged about 18 to 95 from about two dozen US geographic areas. This chain joins TRBV3-1 (or the pseudogene TRBV3-2) and TRBJ1-2, with D hard to call. This sequence was found in a man aged 25-45 years who had recovered from COVID-19. The sequenced sample consisted of PBMCs or T cells enriched from blood (not recorded which). CDR3 sequence: CASSTLRGYTF. The CDR3 DNA reads TGTGCCAGCAGCACACTACGCGGCTACACCTTC.